Detailed here is one T cell receptor beta chain. The antigen is unknown. Germline V gene data show CDR1 as SGHNT and CDR2 as YYREEE (reference sequence). This CDR3 spans 12 amino acids. Trimming left V 4 bases short and J 6 bases short, with 8 bases between. This record comes from a study of ipilimumab plus nivolumab after autologous stem cell transplantation. The study's findings and limits: The authors say TCR, Treg and microbiome findings warrant further study.

Profiling relied on immunoSEQ multiplex PCR, and the TCRdb table lists in-frame clones only, not all of them. The table lists about 17,000 clones, 70% to 85% of them singletons. The sample here was PBMCs, taken in a trial of ipilimumab plus nivolumab as post-transplant consolidation. This chain uses TRBV5-4 with TRBJ2-1; no definite D call. This TCR derives from a male donor with diffuse large B-cell lymphoma. This CDR3 reads CASSRYGNEQFF. CDR3 DNA: TGTGCCAGCAGCCGTTATGGCAATGAGCAGTTCTTC.